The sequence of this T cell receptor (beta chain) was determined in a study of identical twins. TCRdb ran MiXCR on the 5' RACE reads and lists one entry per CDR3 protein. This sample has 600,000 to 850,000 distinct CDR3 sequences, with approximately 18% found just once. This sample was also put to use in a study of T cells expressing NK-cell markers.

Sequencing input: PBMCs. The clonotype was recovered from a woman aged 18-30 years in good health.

The CDR3 protein is CASSLGAGGNIQYF. The CDR3, as DNA: TGCGCCAGCAGCTTGGGGGCAGGAGGGAACATTCAGTACTTC. The rearrangement links TRBV5-1 to TRBJ2-4, with a weak D call TRBD2 (6 bases). The CDR3 is 14 amino acids. The V and J ends lost 0 bases and 7 bases respectively, with 11 bases between them. CDR1 is SGHRS, CDR2 YFSETQ, per germline.